The clone carrying this T cell receptor beta chain showed up many times. These data belong to a study of blood T cells in healthy people across ages. CDR1 and CDR2 (germline): LGHNA, YSLEER. This CDR3 region has 16 residues. V was pared by 0 bases and J by 1 base, with 0 bases of the junction left unmatched. Next came a second PCR, run for 7 to 11 cycles, which used a sample-barcoded 5' primer along with a J-beta primer mix. Via MiXCR, TCRdb re-called the 5' RACE reads, giving one row per CDR3 protein. The sample yields some 1.8 million distinct CDR3 sequences, 39% seen once. Sequencing was done on a sample of blood. The V call is TRBV4-3, the J call TRBJ2-3; the match to TRBD2 covers 11 bases. This sequence originates from a human donor in good health. The CDR3 DNA is TGCGCCAGCAGCCAAGAACTAGCGGGGGGCACAGATACGCAGTATTTT. Amino acid sequence: CASSQELAGGTDTQYF.